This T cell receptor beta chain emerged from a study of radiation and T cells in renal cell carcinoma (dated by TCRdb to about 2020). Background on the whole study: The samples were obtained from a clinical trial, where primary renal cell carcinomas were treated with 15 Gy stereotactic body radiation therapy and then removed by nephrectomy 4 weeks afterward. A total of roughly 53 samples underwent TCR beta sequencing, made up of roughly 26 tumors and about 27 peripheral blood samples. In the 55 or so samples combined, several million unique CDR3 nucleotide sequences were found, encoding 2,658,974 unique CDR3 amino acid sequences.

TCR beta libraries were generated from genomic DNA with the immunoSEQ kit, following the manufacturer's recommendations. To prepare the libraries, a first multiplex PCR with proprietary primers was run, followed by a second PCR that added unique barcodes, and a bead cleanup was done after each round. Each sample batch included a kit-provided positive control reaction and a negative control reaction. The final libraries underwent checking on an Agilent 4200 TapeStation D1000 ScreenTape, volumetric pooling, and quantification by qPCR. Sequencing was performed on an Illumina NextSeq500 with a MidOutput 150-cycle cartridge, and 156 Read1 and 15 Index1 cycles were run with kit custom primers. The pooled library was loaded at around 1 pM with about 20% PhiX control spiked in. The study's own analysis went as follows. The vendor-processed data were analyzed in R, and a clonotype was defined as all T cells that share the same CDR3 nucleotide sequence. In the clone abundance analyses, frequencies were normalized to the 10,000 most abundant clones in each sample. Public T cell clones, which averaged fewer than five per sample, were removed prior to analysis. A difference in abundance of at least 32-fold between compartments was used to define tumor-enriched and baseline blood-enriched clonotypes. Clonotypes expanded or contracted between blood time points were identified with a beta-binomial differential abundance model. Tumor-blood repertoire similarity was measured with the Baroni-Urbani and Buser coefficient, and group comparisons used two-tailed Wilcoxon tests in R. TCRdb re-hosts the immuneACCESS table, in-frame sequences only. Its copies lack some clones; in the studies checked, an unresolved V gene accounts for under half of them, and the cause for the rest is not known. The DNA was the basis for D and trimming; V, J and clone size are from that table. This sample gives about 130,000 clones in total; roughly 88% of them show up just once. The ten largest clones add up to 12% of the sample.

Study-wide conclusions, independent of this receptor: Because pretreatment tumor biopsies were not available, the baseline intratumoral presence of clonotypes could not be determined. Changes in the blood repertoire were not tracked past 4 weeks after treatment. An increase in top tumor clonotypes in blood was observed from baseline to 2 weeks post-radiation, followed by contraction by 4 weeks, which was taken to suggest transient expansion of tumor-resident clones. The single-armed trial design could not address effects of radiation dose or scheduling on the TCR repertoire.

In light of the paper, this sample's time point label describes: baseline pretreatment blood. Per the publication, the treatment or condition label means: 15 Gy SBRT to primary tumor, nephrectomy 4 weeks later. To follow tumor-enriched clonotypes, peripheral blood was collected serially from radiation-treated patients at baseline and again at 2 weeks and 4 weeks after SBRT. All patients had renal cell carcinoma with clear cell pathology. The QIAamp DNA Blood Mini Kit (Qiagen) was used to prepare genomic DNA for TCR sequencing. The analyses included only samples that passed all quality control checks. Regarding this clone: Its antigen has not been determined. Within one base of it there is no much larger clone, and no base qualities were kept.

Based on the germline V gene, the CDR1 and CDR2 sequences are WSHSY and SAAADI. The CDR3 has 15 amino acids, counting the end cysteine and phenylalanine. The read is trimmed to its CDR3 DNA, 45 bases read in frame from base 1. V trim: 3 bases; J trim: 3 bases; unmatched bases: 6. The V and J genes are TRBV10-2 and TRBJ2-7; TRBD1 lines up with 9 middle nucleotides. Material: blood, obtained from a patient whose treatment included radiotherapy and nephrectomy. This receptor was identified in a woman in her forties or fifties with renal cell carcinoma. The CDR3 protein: CASSDSGTGNYEQYF. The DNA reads TGCGCCAGCAGTGATTCGGGGACAGGGAACTACGAGCAGTACTTC.